This TCR beta chain derives from a study of vaccination and CD4 T cells after COVID-19. In the study overall: SARS-CoV-2 positivity in convalescent patients was established by nasal swab PCR; under ten had mild and one severe disease.

The CDR3 runs to 18 residues. Germline V lookup: CDR1 SGHDN, CDR2 FVKESK. J was trimmed by 5 bases and V by 4 bases; bases with no gene match: 17. In this sample, this clonotype turned up once. The antigen is unknown. Treatment here: approximately 11-day PBMC culture with coronavirus spike peptide pools or control peptides (ViraFEST assay). Scientists ran DNA taken from cultured CD4+ T cells through the Oncomine TCR Beta short-read assay for sequencing. TCRdb fed the PCR reads into MiXCR, producing one record per CDR3 protein. The sample records about 13,000 distinct CDR3 sequences, around 41% being singletons.

The clonotype was recovered from a human donor who had recovered from COVID-19. The specimen was CD4+ T cells from blood, cultured in vitro. The V and J genes are TRBV14 and TRBJ2-7, with 10 bases fitting TRBD2. The CDR3 loop reads CASSRRHPPAGGIHEQYF. Here the CDR3 DNA reads TGTGCCAGCAGCCGAAGACACCCTCCAGCGGGGGGGATCCACGAGCAGTACTTC.